This T cell receptor beta chain appears in the sequencing data of a study of blood T cells in healthy people across ages. Study-wide results and caveats: Long-lived donors exceeded aged donors in naive CD4+ cells and diversity. Estimated diversity that came from one million T cells was considered an underestimate.

This clonotype showed up just a few times. What it recognizes is unknown. Germline CDR1 DFQATT, CDR2 SNEGSKA (reference sequence). V shed 2 bases and J 6 bases; nucleotides not matched to a gene: 4. The CDR3 loop spans 13 amino acids. The study recruited healthy Caucasian donors from Russia who were aged about 6 to 90. The use of a sample-barcoded 5' primer and a J-beta primer mix characterized a second PCR of roughly 6 to 12 cycles. Every sample returned 2.5 million or more CDR3-containing paired-end reads. From the 5' RACE reads, TCRdb called clonotypes with MiXCR, one entry per CDR3 protein. Here the sample spans 1.4 million or so distinct CDR3 sequences, approximately 43% being singletons.

Source material: blood. The receptor comes from a woman aged 18 to 35 in good health. This chain links TRBV20-1 with TRBJ2-1; 7 nucleotides line up with TRBD1. The CDR3 DNA is TGCAGTGCTAGATCGAACAGGGGCAATGAGCAGTTCTTC. Amino acids: CSARSNRGNEQFF.